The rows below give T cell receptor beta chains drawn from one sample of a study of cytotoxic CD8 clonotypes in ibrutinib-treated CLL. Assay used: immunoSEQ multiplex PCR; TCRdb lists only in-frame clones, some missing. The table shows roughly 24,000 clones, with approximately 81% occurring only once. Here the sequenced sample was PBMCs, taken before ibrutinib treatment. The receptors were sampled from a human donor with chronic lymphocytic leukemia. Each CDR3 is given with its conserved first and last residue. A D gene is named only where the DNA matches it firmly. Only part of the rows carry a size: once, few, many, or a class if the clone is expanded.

CAISGRSTNYGYTF | TGTGCCATCAGTGGCCGCAGTACTAACTATGGCTACACCTTC | . | TRBJ1-2 | TRBV10-3 | .
CASSEGQATEAFF | TGCGCCAGCAGCGAGGGACAGGCCACTGAAGCTTTCTTT | . | TRBJ1-1 | TRBV5-1 | TRBD1
CSVLRQASYNEQFF | TGCAGCGTTCTAAGACAGGCCTCCTACAATGAGCAGTTCTTC | once | TRBJ2-1 | TRBV29-1 | .
CAWGQGPYGYTF | TGTGCCTGGGGACAGGGCCCCTATGGCTACACCTTC | few | TRBJ1-2 | TRBV30 | TRBD1
CASSTTSGRRNEQFF | TGTGCCAGCAGCACGACTAGCGGGAGAAGAAATGAGCAGTTCTTC | . | TRBJ2-1 | TRBV6-5 | TRBD2
CASNLGGTGGNEQFF | TGTGCCAGTAACCTCGGCGGGACAGGGGGCAATGAGCAGTTCTTC | . | TRBJ2-1 | TRBV19 | TRBD1
CASSLVKGDEQFF | TGTGCCAGCAGCTTAGTGAAGGGCGATGAGCAGTTCTTC | . | TRBJ2-1 | TRBV7-2 | .
CASSSPREEGYTF | TGTGCCAGCAGCTCGCCAAGGGAGGAGGGCTACACCTTC | . | TRBJ1-2 | TRBV7-9 | .
CASSLVLGSDGYTF | TGTGCCAGCAGCTTAGTTCTGGGGTCGGACGGCTACACCTTC | . | TRBJ1-2 | TRBV7-9 | .
CASSGGTITGELFF | TGCGCCAGCAGCGGGGGGACTATTACCGGGGAGCTGTTTTTT | . | TRBJ2-2 | TRBV5-1 | TRBD2
CASSLGPPFGTGKGQPQHF | TGTGCCAGCAGCTTAGGTCCCCCCTTTGGGACAGGGAAGGGTCAGCCCCAGCATTTT | . | TRBJ1-5 | TRBV7-2 | TRBD1
CASSDGPTNTGELFF | TGCGCCAGCAGCGACGGACCCACGAACACCGGGGAGCTGTTTTTT | . | TRBJ2-2 | TRBV5-1 | .
CTSSQATSGRGTDTQYF | TGCACCAGCAGCCAAGCGACTAGCGGGAGAGGAACAGATACGCAGTATTTT | . | TRBJ2-3 | TRBV1 | .
CATLAVTDTQYF | TGCGCCACCCTAGCGGTTACAGATACGCAGTATTTT | . | TRBJ2-3 | TRBV10-2 | TRBD2
CASSSAGSGYGYTF | TGTGCCAGCAGTTCGGCGGGGTCGGGCTATGGCTACACCTTC | . | TRBJ1-2 | TRBV28 | .
CASSFQREPYNEQFF | TGTGCCAGCAGCTTCCAGCGAGAGCCCTACAATGAGCAGTTCTTC | . | TRBJ2-1 | TRBV7-8 | .
CASSLGSSAYNEQFF | TGTGCCAGCAGCTTAGGGTCTAGTGCATACAATGAGCAGTTCTTC | few | TRBJ2-1 | TRBV11-3 | .
CASSERLNYEQYF | TGTGCCAGCAGTGAGCGGCTGAACTACGAGCAGTACTTC | . | TRBJ2-7 | TRBV6-1 | .